This TCR beta chain is from a study of T-cell reconstitution after alpha-beta-depleted transplantation in children (dated by TCRdb to between 2015 and 2016). Concerning the study at large: Using TCR repertoire profiling, the study followed T-cell immune reconstitution in a quantitative way in children after TCRalphabeta/CD19-depleted allogeneic hematopoietic cell transplantation.

Comment on this clonotype: Its antigen is still unknown. It has no much larger one-base neighbor in the sample; base qualities were not kept.

Library preparation employed PCR. TCRdb names Illumina HiSeq 2500 as the instrument used. TCR libraries were prepared with molecular barcoding, using unique molecular identifiers to normalize TCRbeta repertoire quantification. TCRdb redid the processing of the public reads, applying fastp at Q25 and MiXCR, and retained in-frame beta chains. Under each unique CDR3 protein, matching rows form one entry showing the most common genes and DNA. This sample comprises approximately 510,000 distinct CDR3 sequences, around 19% of them detected only once. The top ten constitute approximately 3% of the sample. Trimmed from V: 5 bases; trimmed from J: 2 bases; junction bases lacking a gene match: 13. Measured from the cysteine to the phenylalanine, the CDR3 is 17 residues long. The CDR3 DNA has 51 bases and is translated from base 1. From the germline V gene (reference sequence), CDR1 is MNHEY and CDR2 is SMNVEV.

The sequence was obtained from a human donor who donated a stem cell graft to a child with acute lymphoblastic leukemia. The sample was PBMCs from the stem cell graft donor, taken from the stem cell graft. Recombination joined TRBV27 with TRBJ2-5, and 8 junction bases match TRBD1. Here the CDR3 is given as CASSPIVGQEIQETQYF. In nucleotide form, the sequence is TGTGCCAGCAGTCCCATCGTGGGACAGGAGATTCAAGAGACCCAGTACTTC.